What follows is one T cell receptor (beta chain) and its context. Its target is not known. Between the trimmed V and J ends, which lost 4 bases and 4 bases, there was a span of 16 bases. The length of the CDR3 is 15 residues. Germline assignment: CDR1 MDHEN and CDR2 SYDVKM. TCRdb re-called the 5' RACE reads through MiXCR, storing one row per CDR3 protein. The top ten hold less than 0.35% of the sample, which has 1.5 million or so distinct CDR3 sequences, 32% seen once. This entry belongs to a study of identical twins. Overall study findings and caveats: Instead of following the same donors, the conclusions were based on cross-sectional statistical analysis. Alpha sequences out of frame and shared by twins had excess low generation probability. Whereas memory repertoires showed no such difference, abundant cord blood beta clonotypes carried fewer insertions.

The clonotype was recovered from a newborn girl in good health. Sequenced input: cord blood. V is TRBV28 and J is TRBJ2-5; D might be TRBD2 (6 bases). The CDR3 sequence: CASSSLGQGGETQYF. The DNA of the CDR3 is TGTGCCAGCAGTTCCCTCGGCCAGGGAGGAGAGACCCAGTACTTC. The full variable domain, completed using reference TRBV28 and TRBJ2-5, is DVKVTQSSRYLVKRTGEKVFLECVQDMDHENMFWYRQDPGLGLRLIYFSYDVKMKEKGDIPEGYSVSREKKERFSLILESASTNQTSMYLCASSSLGQGGETQYFGPGTRLLVL.